This entry describes one T cell receptor beta chain. The data derive from a study of cytomegalovirus exposure and HLA in healthy donors. This PCR relied on a set of 60 Vbeta primers and 13 Jbeta primers. TCRdb's table, derived via immunoSEQ multiplex PCR, lists solely in-frame clones and lacks some. This sample has about 140,000 clones, with 60% to 85% found just once. Germline CDR1 WNHNN, CDR2 SYGVQD (reference sequence). With 3 bases clipped from V and 9 bases from J, the junction kept 6 bases outside the gene matches. The CDR3 extends over 15 amino acids. Source material: PBMCs. This clonotype was obtained from a man in his forties or fifties in good health and CMV-seropositive. This chain connects TRBV10-1 to TRBJ2-1; 12 positions match TRBD1. CDR3 sequence: CASSDGGTGGGEQFF. CDR3 nucleotides: TGCGCCAGCAGTGATGGTGGGACAGGGGGCGGTGAGCAGTTCTTC.